This TCR beta chain was profiled in a study of regulatory T cells in long-lasting Graves disease (dated by TCRdb to the early 2020s). Background on the whole study: Antithyroid drugs had been taken for less than 3 months by newly diagnosed Graves' disease patients. This study used TCR sequencing and RNA sequencing of peripheral blood to compare persistent Graves' disease patients against newly diagnosed Graves' disease patients. The study was registered as a clinical trial and conducted in China. A total of about 33 samples underwent TCR sequencing: approximately 13 from persistent and about 20 from newly diagnosed Graves' disease patients. Paper-wide results and their limitations: Persistent disease showed preferential use of TRBV28, TRBJ1-2 and TRBJ2-5, whereas newly diagnosed disease favored TRBV20-1 and TRBJ2-1. Persistent Graves' disease patients showed lower TCR Shannon entropy and fewer highly expanded clones than newly diagnosed patients, suggesting clonal expansion. Persistent patients shared more public clonotypes among themselves (2,741) than newly diagnosed patients did (approximately 900). The study examined only peripheral blood because the primary lesion, thyroid tissue, could not be accessed. As a limitation, the authors acknowledged that the small sample size may reduce accuracy. Sequencing and analysis were restricted to the TCR beta chain.

Sample time point, as interpreted from the label and publication: newly diagnosed GD, antithyroid drugs for less than 3 months. For both TCR sequencing and RNA sequencing, RNA was extracted from PBMCs using TRIzol. Graves' disease was diagnosed according to American Thyroid Association guidelines. The patients came from an endocrinology department in Xi'an, China. Each patient gave roughly 10 milliliters of peripheral blood, collected in an EDTA anticoagulant tube. Ficoll Paque Plus density gradient separation was used to isolate PBMCs, and no further T cell sorting was performed. An Agilent 2100 Bioanalyzer and agarose gel were used to check RNA quality, and a NanoDrop 2000 was used to measure RNA concentration. At least ten counts were recorded for this clonotype. Its antigen has not been determined. No much larger clone exists at a distance of one base, and base qualities are not known. The library relied on multiplex PCR. Instrument on record: Illumina HiSeq 4000. TCR beta libraries were built with iRepertoire HTBI primers and Arm-PCR amplification of CDR3 regions. Gel purification was performed on PCR products prior to sequencing. Processing in the source paper ran as follows. Across samples, 62 TRBV and 13 to 15 TRBJ segments were identified and used for gene usage analysis of CDR3 amino acid clonotypes. COPE and FqMerger were used to merge filtered high-quality paired reads into contigs. BLAST was used to align contigs to IMGT TRBV, TRBD and TRBJ reference genes, with CDR3 defined following IMGT. Highly expanded clones were defined as clonotypes with a frequency above 0.1%. Shannon entropy served as the measure of repertoire diversity, while the Gini coefficient captured V-J evenness. Clonotypes shared by more than one individual were considered public. In-frame beta chains were kept once TCRdb had trimmed the public reads at Q25 with fastp and called clones with MiXCR. Each CDR3 protein appears once, grouped with its most common genes and DNA. What appears here as the V and J calls and clone size reflects TCRdb's work, not the paper's. The sample data list 550,000 or so distinct CDR3 sequences, and about 12% of these were observed just once. The ten top clones hold about 8.9% of the sample.

The germline V gene yields SGDLS for CDR1 and YYNGEE for CDR2. The germline V end is reduced by 2 bases and the J end by 5 bases; junction bases left unmatched: 4. There are 14 amino acids in the CDR3, from cysteine to phenylalanine inclusive. Only CDR3 DNA remains: 42 bases, in frame from the first base. The data were also submitted as part of a second study, on T cells in Graves' hyperthyroidism and ophthalmopathy. The second paper states: Stable Graves' hyperthyroidism was defined as no progression to ophthalmopathy during 18 months of follow-up. Hyperthyroidism patients were aged 18 to 65 years and newly diagnosed, with disease duration of less than 2 months. Exclusion was applied to patients with uncontrolled infections, other autoimmune diseases, pregnancy or lactation. Diagnoses were based on clinical symptoms, serum thyroxine and TRAb, thyroid ultrasound and orbital computed tomography. For the first round of RT-PCR on the TCR CDR3, the HTBI primer set was used together with the Qiagen OneStep RT-PCR kit. Blood samples also contained most of the expanded thyroid clonotypes (frequency above 0.001), which suggests that blood repertoires may reflect thyroid immune responses. A 13 V-J signature model separated ophthalmopathy from stable hyperthyroidism, with 87.88% sensitivity and 81.08% specificity in cross-validation and 80%/75% in testing. In validation, progression to ophthalmopathy was predicted by the model with around 71% sensitivity and about 72% specificity, a median of roughly six months before onset. A discovery cohort of roughly 100 patients, approximately 44 with Graves' ophthalmopathy and approximately 60 with stable Graves' hyperthyroidism, was used to find distinguishing TCR V-J signatures. Prospective prediction of ophthalmopathy was tested in an independent validation cohort of 18 to 20 hyperthyroidism patients and 17 patients who later progressed to ophthalmopathy. The 100 discovery patients were randomly split 7:3 into training and test sets. In six Graves' hyperthyroidism patients, the study also compared T-cell repertoires from thyroid tissue with T-cell repertoires from blood. Following sampling, methimazole starting at 30 mg daily was given to hyperthyroidism patients, and high-dose intravenous methylprednisolone was given to ophthalmopathy patients. Libraries were constructed in a second round of multiplex PCR, after which size selection and purification were carried out. Paired-end sequencing of the libraries was performed with 100 bp reads on an Illumina HiSeq2000. SOAPnuke was used to process the raw data, removing reads that contained adapters or uncalled bases, had a mean Phred below 15, or lacked an exact match to the constant primer or identifier. High-quality paired reads were merged with COPE v1.2.5, and unique nucleotide sequences were defined as clonotypes. MiTCR v1.1 was used to align the clonotypes against IMGT TRBV, TRBD and TRBJ reference segments. The analysis included only V-J combinations with a frequency above 0.0001, which together covered over 98% of the repertoires. A TCS score was defined as the ratio of F50 (clonal expansion) to E x V (chaos), with BLOSUM62-based TCRdist applied between CDR3 peptides within each V-J. Welch's t-statistics and random forest reduced approximately 520 V-J features to 10 to 15, which were used in a naive Bayes classifier (R e1071). No statistical method was used to set the sample size in advance, and investigators knew the group allocation. The paper reports TCR Vbeta CDR3 sequencing of fewer than 150 peripheral blood samples: under 45 ophthalmopathy, under 85 hyperthyroidism and approximately 17 progressor patients.

The chain is assembled from TRBV9 and TRBJ2-1, with TRBD2 identical over 7 junction bases. The sequence was obtained from a woman in her thirties with Graves disease. Donor details come from another sample of the same person, matched by shared clones. The specimen was peripheral blood mononuclear cells (PBMCs), collected at new diagnosis, from a patient treated with antithyroid drugs. The CDR3 amino acid sequence is: CASSVGGSNNEQFF. Here is the DNA: TGTGCCAGCAGCGTCGGCGGGAGCAACAATGAGCAGTTCTTC. Where the CDR3 stops, the reference TRBV9 and TRBJ2-1 genes take over; the full variable domain is DSGVTQTPKHLITATGQRVTLRCSPRSGDLSVYWYQQSLDQGLQFLIQYYNGEERAKGNILERFSAQQFPDLHSELNLSSLELGDSALYFCASSVGGSNNEQFFGPGTRLTVL.